This T cell receptor beta chain was sequenced in a study of blood T cell repertoires in COVID-19. For the study at large: PBMCs, B-cell-depleted T cells, or T cells were the source of the cDNA or gDNA that made up the material.

Repertoires were generated with immunoSEQ multiplex PCR, while TCRdb's copy carries only in-frame clones and drops some. The data hold under 250,000 clones, with around 88% observed a single time. V lost 2 bases, J lost 10 bases, and 14 bases lay in between. The CDR3 runs 13 residues. Germline values: CDR1 KGHSH, CDR2 LQKENI. This clone was recorded once. The origin of this receptor is a woman older than 75 with COVID-19, enrolled during active disease. Input material: peripheral blood. The chain combines TRBV18 with TRBJ1-2; D is ambiguous. The chain's CDR3 is CASSPTEAMDYTF. The CDR3 DNA is TGTGCCAGCTCACCAACAGAAGCTATGGACTACACCTTC.